The rows below give T cell receptor beta chains drawn from one sample of a study of blood T cell repertoires in COVID-19. Using immunoSEQ multiplex PCR, the repertoire was profiled, and TCRdb retains in-frame clones only, with some absent. This sample has roughly 330,000 clones, with roughly 87% found just once. Source material: peripheral blood. All receptors derive from a young man with COVID-19, enrolled during active disease. CDR3s include the opening cysteine and the closing phenylalanine or tryptophan. Fields, in order: J gene, D gene, clone size, V gene, CDR3 DNA, CDR3 protein. A D gene is named only where the DNA matches it firmly. The size of a clone is reported for some rows only, either as once, few or many, or as a class for expanded clones.

>TRBJ2-1|TRBD2|-|TRBV9
TGTGCCAGCAGCTTCCGGACTAGCGGGAGTAGCGGTGAGCAGTTCTTC
CASSFRTSGSSGEQFF
>TRBJ1-5|TRBD1|-|TRBV2
TGTGCCAGCAGGGCAGGGACAGTTAATCAGCCCCAGCATTTT
CASRAGTVNQPQHF
>TRBJ1-6|-|-|TRBV5-6
TGTGCCAGCAGCTTGGTTTCGTCGAGCTCCTATAATTCACCCCTCCACTTT
CASSLVSSSSYNSPLHF
>TRBJ2-1|-|-|TRBV28
TGTGCCAGCAGTTTATCACCTAGCTCCTACAATGAGCAGTTCTTC
CASSLSPSSYNEQFF
>TRBJ1-1|-|-|TRBV12-2
TGTGCAAGTCGCTTAGTGGAGGGGCTGGGGGTGCACACTGAAGCTTTCTTT
CASRLVEGLGVHTEAFF
>TRBJ2-1|TRBD1|-|TRBV9
TGTGCCAGCAGCGTGGACAGGGTCAATGAGCAGTTCTTC
CASSVDRVNEQFF
>TRBJ1-3|-|-|TRBV18
TGTGCCAGCTCACCCTTTACAGGCCGCTCTGGAAACACCATATATTTT
CASSPFTGRSGNTIYF
>TRBJ2-6|-|-|TRBV28
TGTGCCAGCGCTGGTGGCCCTGGGGCCAACGTCCTGACTTTC
CASAGGPGANVLTF
>TRBJ1-2|TRBD1|once|TRBV7-2
TGTGCCAGCACCCGGGACAGGGCGTCTAACTATGGCTACACCTTC
CASTRDRASNYGYTF
>TRBJ2-7|TRBD1|-|TRBV28
TGTGCCAGCAGTGGGACAGGGAAGCCCTACGAGCAGTACTTC
CASSGTGKPYEQYF
>TRBJ1-2|-|-|TRBV14
TGTGCCAGCAGCCAACGCCAGGGCTCTGGCTACACCTTC
CASSQRQGSGYTF
>TRBJ1-2|TRBD1|-|TRBV18
TGTGCCAGCTCTTACGACAGGGGCCTCTATGGCTACACCTTC
CASSYDRGLYGYTF
>TRBJ2-7|-|-|TRBV12-3/TRBV12-4
TGTGCCAGCAGTTTGTTCGGTGAGGGCGAGCAGTACTTC
CASSLFGEGEQYF
>TRBJ2-7|TRBD1|-|TRBV7-6
TGTGCCAGCAGCAGACGACAGGGGGGCTCCTACGAGCAGTACTTC
CASSRRQGGSYEQYF
>TRBJ1-2|-|-|TRBV4-2
TGTGCCAGCAGCTTTGCTGCGACAGTGAACTATGGCTACACCTTC
CASSFAATVNYGYTF
>TRBJ2-7|-|few|TRBV7-8
TGTGCCAGCAGCCCACTAGGGTACGAGCAGTACTTC
CASSPLGYEQYF
>TRBJ2-3|TRBD1|-|TRBV7-2
TGTGCCAGCAGCACCCGGACAGGGGATACGCAGTATTTT
CASSTRTGDTQYF
>TRBJ2-3|-|-|TRBV21-1
TGTGCCAGCAGCTCCGAACTAGCGGGTACAGATACGCAGTATTTT
CASSSELAGTDTQYF
>TRBJ2-7|-|-|TRBV4-1
TGCGCCAGCAGCCAAGTGGCACCGGGGGAGCAGTACTTC
CASSQVAPGEQYF
>TRBJ2-7|-|-|TRBV27
TGTGCCAGCAGTTCTCGGGTCCTAGTCTACGAGCAGTACTTC
CASSSRVLVYEQYF
>TRBJ1-5|-|-|TRBV2
TGTGCCAGCAGTGAAAGAGGTACTAGCAATCAGCCCCAGCATTTT
CASSERGTSNQPQHF
>TRBJ2-1|TRBD2|-|TRBV6-2/TRBV6-3
TGTGCCAGCAGTTACTCAACTAGCGGGAGTGGTAATGAGCAGTTCTTC
CASSYSTSGSGNEQFF
>TRBJ2-3|-|-|TRBV5-1
TGCGCCAGCAGCTTGGACGCGCGGCCAGATACGCAGTATTTT
CASSLDARPDTQYF
>TRBJ1-5|-|few|TRBV28
TGTGCCAGCACCCCCAACAATCAGCCCCAGCATTTT
CASTPNNQPQHF
>TRBJ2-1|TRBD2|-|TRBV20-1
TGCAGTGCTCGGACTAGCGCTCAGTTCTTC
CSARTSAQFF
>TRBJ1-1|-|-|TRBV4-3
TGCGCCAGCAGCCGAGCCATCTACGCGACTGAAGCTTTCTTT
CASSRAIYATEAFF
>TRBJ1-2|-|-|TRBV27
TGTGCCAGCAGTACAACAGGCTATGGCTACACCTTC
CASSTTGYGYTF
>TRBJ1-6|-|-|TRBV6-5
TGTGCCAGCAGTTACTCTCAGACGGGCTATAATTCACCCCTCCACTTT
CASSYSQTGYNSPLHF
>TRBJ2-5|TRBD2|-|TRBV5-1
TGCGCCAGCAGCTTGGGACTAGCCGGGGAGACCCAGTACTTC
CASSLGLAGETQYF
>TRBJ1-2|-|-|TRBV6-5
TGTGCCAGCAGTCCGGGAACTCATGGCTACACCTTC
CASSPGTHGYTF
>TRBJ2-1|-|-|TRBV7-2
TGTGCCAGCAGCTCGGGACTTTTAAGTGAGCAGTTCTTC
CASSSGLLSEQFF
>TRBJ2-3|-|once|TRBV7-3
TGTGCCAGCAGCTTACGGGGAAGCGGCACAGATACGCAGTATTTT
CASSLRGSGTDTQYF
>TRBJ1-1|-|-|TRBV5-1
TGCGCCAGCAGCTTGGACAGGAACACTGAAGCTTTCTTT
CASSLDRNTEAFF
>TRBJ1-1|-|-|TRBV11-2
TGTGCCAGCAGCTCCCAAAGCCGGGAAGCTTTCTTT
CASSSQSREAFF
>TRBJ1-3|TRBD1|-|TRBV6-5
TGTGCCTGCCGGACAGGCCCCCGGGATGGAAACACCATATATTTT
CACRTGPRDGNTIYF
>TRBJ2-3|TRBD2|-|TRBV18
TGTGCCACCAAGCCGGGACTAGCGAAAGATACGCAGTATTTT
CATKPGLAKDTQYF
>TRBJ2-5|TRBD2|-|TRBV5-4
TGTGCCAGCAGCCCTAGACTAGCGGGCGTTCAAGAGACCCAGTACTTC
CASSPRLAGVQETQYF
>TRBJ1-3|-|-|TRBV15
TGTGCCACCAGCAGAGACGGAGGAACTGGAAACACCATATATTTT
CATSRDGGTGNTIYF
>TRBJ2-1|TRBD1|few|TRBV11-3
TGTGCCAGCAGCTCGGACAGGCAAGAGCAGTTCTTC
CASSSDRQEQFF
>TRBJ1-6|-|-|TRBV6-6
TGTGCCAGCAGTCTACAGCCGGATAATTCACCCCTCCACTTT
CASSLQPDNSPLHF
>TRBJ2-1|-|-|TRBV7-2
TGTGCCAGCAGCTTAGGACCACTACTACTCAATGAGCAGTTCTTC
CASSLGPLLLNEQFF
>TRBJ1-2|TRBD1|-|TRBV5-6
TGTGCCAGCAGCTTGGGGCTGACAGGGGTGCAGGTCGGCTACACCTTC
CASSLGLTGVQVGYTF
>TRBJ2-2|-|once|TRBV10-2
TGCGCCAGCAGTGAGGCAGGGAGGTGGACCGGGGAGCTGTTTTTT
CASSEAGRWTGELFF
>TRBJ2-1|TRBD2|-|TRBV7-6
TGTGCCAGCAGCTTAGGTGGCGGGGGGGCCACGAATGAGCAGTTCTTC
CASSLGGGGATNEQFF
>TRBJ2-1|-|-|TRBV19
TGTGCCAGTAGTAGCTGGGGGCAACCCTACAATGAGCAGTTCTTC
CASSSWGQPYNEQFF
>TRBJ1-3|TRBD1|-|TRBV28
TGTGCCAGCAGCCTAGGGGGCAGGGGAAACACCATATATTTT
CASSLGGRGNTIYF
>TRBJ1-1|-|-|TRBV27
TGTGCCAGCAGTTTATTGTCAGCGACGTACACTGAAGCTTTCTTT
CASSLLSATYTEAFF
>TRBJ2-3|TRBD2|-|TRBV9
TGTGCCAGCAGCACGCAAGCGGGGGTCACAGATACGCAGTATTTT
CASSTQAGVTDTQYF
>TRBJ1-1|-|-|TRBV30
TGTGCCTGGAATTGGGGCCTACCTGAAGCTTTCTTT
CAWNWGLPEAFF
>TRBJ2-7|TRBD1|once|TRBV5-1
TGCGCCAGCAGTAGGGGGACAGGGCCCTACGAGCAGTACTTC
CASSRGTGPYEQYF
>TRBJ2-5|-|-|TRBV11-1
TGTGCCAGCAGCTTACTCCGGGGGTACCAAGAGACCCAGTACTTC
CASSLLRGYQETQYF
>TRBJ1-6|TRBD1|-|TRBV12-5
TGTGCTAGTGGTTTGGCAGGGGGTTTTAATTCACCCCTCCACTTT
CASGLAGGFNSPLHF
>TRBJ1-4|-|-|TRBV11-2
TGTGCCAGCAGCTTATATCGAAAACTGTTTTTT
CASSLYRKLFF
>TRBJ1-2|TRBD1|-|TRBV11-1
TGTGCCAGCAGCCAGAGGACAGGCGGGCCCTATGGCTACACCTTC
CASSQRTGGPYGYTF
>TRBJ1-2|-|-|TRBV6-2/TRBV6-3
TGTGCCAGCAGTAGCGGCCTCTATGGCTACACCTTC
CASSSGLYGYTF
>TRBJ1-1|-|-|TRBV30
TGTGCCTGGATTGAGGCCCCAGGGACTGAAGCTTTCTTT
CAWIEAPGTEAFF
>TRBJ2-1|TRBD1|-|TRBV5-1
TGCGCCAGCAACCCGGACAGGGTGAATGAGCAGTTCTTC
CASNPDRVNEQFF
>TRBJ2-7|TRBD1|-|TRBV6-2/TRBV6-3
TGTGCCAGCAGTTACGCTGGACAGGCCATCTCCTACGAGCAGTACTTC
CASSYAGQAISYEQYF
>TRBJ1-3|TRBD1|-|TRBV7-6
TGTGCCAGCAGCTCTCGGACAGGGGGCGCGAGAAACACCATATATTTT
CASSSRTGGARNTIYF
>TRBJ2-1|TRBD1|-|TRBV24-1
TGTGCCACCAGTGACCACCACAGGGGGGTCGCGCAGTTCTTC
CATSDHHRGVAQFF